This T cell receptor (beta chain) was retrieved from a study of neurological immune-mediated disorders. The study, taken as a whole, reports: CDR3 amino acid sequences found in expanded clones were never shared across subjects, suggesting private repertoires in all groups.

A single record per CDR3 protein comes from TCRdb applying MiXCR to the 5' RACE reads. This sample carries about 76,000 distinct CDR3 sequences, under 20% of them seen once, and the ten largest clones take 15%. The CDR3 runs 15 residues. The V end lost 2 bases, the J end lost 7 bases, and 13 bases lay between the germline ends. The germline CDR1 and CDR2 sequences are SGHRS and YFSETQ. This clonotype was seen at least ten times. Its target is not known. This chain links TRBV5-1 with TRBJ1-6; possibly TRBD1 for D (5 bases). The sequence came from a woman aged 40 to 50 in good health. What was sequenced was PBMCs. DNA of the CDR3: TGCGCCAGCAGCTTCGAGGGGTCAGTGAATTCACCCCTCCACTTT. This sequence encodes CASSFEGSVNSPLHF.